These 24 T cell receptor beta chains were all obtained from the same sample, sequenced in a study of blood T cell repertoires in COVID-19. Assay used: immunoSEQ multiplex PCR; TCRdb lists only in-frame clones, some missing. The table has some 40,000 clones, approximately 90% seen once. Sample: peripheral blood. These receptors all come from a man aged 55-75 years with acute or convalescent COVID-19.

The V call is TRBV7-2, the J call TRBJ2-1, with D unresolved. V shed 0 bases and J shed 3 bases, with 9 bases lying between them. This CDR3 has 15 amino acids. In germline, CDR1 is SGHTA, CDR2 FQGNSA. The CDR3 DNA reads TGTGCCAGCAGCTTAGCAAAAGCTGTCTACAATGAGCAGTTCTTC. Its protein product is CASSLAKAVYNEQFF. Using reference TRBV7-2 and TRBJ2-1 for the parts outside the CDR3, the full variable domain is GAGVSQSPSNKVTEKGKDVELRCDPISGHTALYWYRQSLGQGLEFLIYFQGNSAPDKSGLPSDRFSAERTGGSVSTLTIQRTQQEDSAVYLCASSLAKAVYNEQFFGPGTRLTVL.

This clone has a handful of counts. This rearrangement joins TRBV4-3 to TRBJ2-3; D perhaps matches TRBD2 (6 bases). Looked up from germline, CDR1 is LGHNA and CDR2 is YSLEER. The CDR3 has 13 amino acids. V lost 4 bases, J lost 9 bases, and 14 bases lay in between. The CDR3 DNA follows: TGCGCCAGCAGCCCTCGGAGGGATACCACGCAGTATTTT. Protein sequence: CASSPRRDTTQYF.

The chain combines TRBV30 with TRBJ2-5; possible D gene TRBD1, 5 bases. Germline V lookup: CDR1 GTSNPN, CDR2 SVGIG (reference sequence). The CDR3 has 15 amino acids. V was shortened by 4 bases and J by 5 bases, with 20 bases between the two germline ends. The CDR3 here is CAWTKPGLGRETQYF. CDR3 coding DNA: TGTGCCTGGACCAAGCCAGGGTTGGGTAGGGAGACCCAGTACTTC.

This chain joins TRBV20-1 and TRBJ1-5, with 8 bases identical to TRBD1. Looked up from germline, CDR1 is DFQATT and CDR2 is SNEGSKA (reference sequence). There are 13 residues in the CDR3. V lost 3 bases and J lost 7; bases outside the gene matches: 5. The CDR3 protein is CSASRQGFQPQHF. As DNA, the CDR3 is TGCAGTGCTAGTAGACAGGGGTTCCAGCCCCAGCATTTT.

This rearrangement joins TRBV11-3 to TRBJ2-3; TRBD2 aligns across 10 bases. Germline assignment: CDR1 SGHNT and CDR2 YENEEA. V was pared by 2 bases and J by 5 bases, with 1 base of the junction left unmatched. This CDR3 is built from 14 residues. CDR3 amino acids: CASSLLAGVDTQYF. For the CDR3, the DNA is TGTGCCAGCAGCTTACTAGCGGGAGTAGATACGCAGTATTTT.

This rearrangement joins TRBV20-1 to TRBJ2-7, with 8 bases lining up with TRBD2. After removal of 3 bases from V and 6 bases from J, the junction contained 10 bases not matched to a gene. The CDR3 has 14 amino acids. Per germline, CDR1 DFQATT and CDR2 SNEGSKA (reference sequence). This CDR3 reads CSASRTSWNGEQYF. The CDR3 DNA follows: TGCAGTGCTAGTAGGACTAGCTGGAACGGCGAGCAGTACTTC.

The J gene is TRBJ2-2, the V gene TRBV10-1; D is undetermined. V lost 2 bases, J lost 5 bases, and 9 bases lay in between. From germline, CDR1 is WNHNN and CDR2 SYGVQD (reference sequence). The CDR3 consists of 14 residues. The CDR3 DNA reads TGCGCCAGCAGTGAGGCGGAACTTACCGGGGAGCTGTTTTTT. As protein: CASSEAELTGELFF.

The chain carries TRBV28 and TRBJ1-2, with TRBD1 as a possible D gene (6 bases). The CDR3 sequence is 12 residues long. The germline gives CDR1 MDHEN, CDR2 SYDVKM. Trimming cost V 7 bases and J 9 bases, with 15 bases left between them. The CDR3 sequence: CASTLTQGRYTF. The DNA of the CDR3 is TGTGCCAGCACTCTGACGCAGGGGCGCTACACCTTC.

V gene TRBV6-2 or TRBV6-3 combines with J gene TRBJ1-2, with 10 bases lining up with TRBD1. Germline loops: CDR1 MNHEY, CDR2 SVGEGT. The length of the CDR3 is 17 residues. The V segment lost 3 bases and the J segment 4 bases; nucleotides outside the gene matches: 11. CDR3 region: CASSYIVSGTGAYGYTF. CDR3 DNA: TGTGCCAGCAGTTATATCGTTTCCGGGACAGGGGCCTATGGCTACACCTTC.

The gene calls are TRBV18 and TRBJ1-5; perhaps TRBD1 as D (5 bases). Germline CDR1 reads KGHSH; CDR2 reads LQKENI. CDR3 size: 14 residues. Trimming pared 6 bases from V and 0 bases from J, leaving 9 bases between. The CDR3 DNA is TGTGCCAGCTCTGGGGGGATTAGCAATCAGCCCCAGCATTTT. It encodes CASSGGISNQPQHF.

This clone is a singleton in its sample. The chain has TRBV10-2 and TRBJ2-7; no firm D call. Germline CDR1 is WSHSY and CDR2 is SAAADI. This CDR3 is built from 13 residues. Trimming took off 1 base at V and 0 bases at J, with 4 bases between the two ends. CDR3 residues: CASSEYSSYEQYV. The CDR3 nucleotides are TGCGCCAGCAGTGAGTACAGCTCCTACGAGCAGTACGTC.

This rearrangement joins TRBV11-2 to TRBJ1-2; weak D call: TRBD1 (6 bases). Trimming stripped 4 bases from V and 8 bases from J, with 17 bases between. The CDR3 has 14 residues. The V gene's germline CDR1 is SGHAT and CDR2 FQNNGV. CDR3 sequence: CASSSLQGPIGYTF. The CDR3 DNA reads TGTGCCAGCAGCTCTCTGCAGGGGCCGATAGGCTACACCTTC.

The V call is TRBV24-1, the J call TRBJ2-5; a possible D gene is TRBD2 (6 bases). The CDR3 has 15 residues. Looked up from germline, CDR1 is KGHDR and CDR2 is SFDVKD. With 4 bases removed from V and 5 bases from J, the gap between germline ends came to 16 bases. CDR3 DNA sequence: TGTGCCACCAGTGACGGGACTTGGGTTACGGAGACCCAGTACTTC. Protein sequence: CATSDGTWVTETQYF.

The chain links TRBV18 to TRBJ2-7; TRBD1 agrees at 7 bases. CDR1 and CDR2 from the germline V gene are KGHSH and LQKENI. V dropped 2 bases and J dropped 5; count of bases not matched to a gene: 6. The CDR3 totals 14 residues. The chain's CDR3 is CASSPETGLDEQYF. CDR3 nucleotide sequence: TGTGCCAGCTCACCAGAGACAGGGCTCGACGAGCAGTACTTC.

The chain combines TRBV5-4 with TRBJ2-1; 10 bases agree with TRBD2. CDR1 SGHNT and CDR2 YYREEE come from the germline V gene (reference sequence). This CDR3 has 15 amino acids. The junction had 9 bases not matched to a gene; V was cut back by 5 bases and J by 7 bases. The CDR3 nucleotides are TGTGCCAGCAGGGGAGGGCTAGCGGGGGAAAATGAGCAGTTCTTC. Translation gives CASRGGLAGENEQFF.

The rearrangement joins TRBV7-8 to TRBJ1-1; D unresolved. The germline V and J ends were trimmed by 3 bases and 4 bases, with 6 bases remaining between them. This CDR3 is built from 12 residues. Germline V gene lookup returns CDR1 SGHVS and CDR2 FQNEAQ. DNA of the CDR3: TGTGCCAGCAGCTTTGTATCCACTGAAGCTTTCTTT. This encodes CASSFVSTEAFF.

This clone has only a few counts. This chain links TRBV2 with TRBJ1-5, with D perhaps TRBD1 (5 bases). The germline V and J ends were trimmed by 6 bases and 4 bases, with 13 bases remaining between them. The CDR3 runs 14 residues. Germline V gene sequence: CDR1 SNHLY, CDR2 FYNNEI. In nucleotides, the CDR3 is TGTGCCAGCAGAAGACAGTCCCTAAATCAGCCCCAGCATTTT. Protein sequence: CASRRQSLNQPQHF. Together with reference TRBV2 and TRBJ1-5, the CDR3 gives the full variable domain: EPEVTQTPSHQVTQMGQEVILRCVPISNHLYFYWYRQILGQKVEFLVSFYNNEISEKSEIFDDQFSVERPDGSNFTLKIRSTKLEDSAMYFCASRRQSLNQPQHFGDGTRLSIL.

The rearrangement links TRBV5-1 to TRBJ2-7; the match to TRBD1 covers 9 bases. This CDR3 comprises 15 residues. Trimming cost V 6 bases and J 5 bases; bases outside gene matches: 12. CDR1 is SGHRS and CDR2 is YFSETQ in the germline V gene. Here the CDR3 DNA reads TGCGCCAGCAAAACTTTACCGGGACAGGGAAACGAGCAGTACTTC. This gives the protein CASKTLPGQGNEQYF.

The V and J genes are TRBV7-9 and TRBJ2-1; 7 positions agree with TRBD2. The CDR3 contains 17 residues. J gave up 7 bases and V 1 base, and 13 bases lay outside the gene matches. CDR1 and CDR2 from the germline V gene are SEHNR and FQNEAQ (reference sequence). CDR3: CASSLERAGAVRNEQFF. Here the CDR3 DNA reads TGTGCCAGCAGCTTAGAACGGGCGGGAGCCGTAAGGAATGAGCAGTTCTTC. The variable domain in full, completed from reference TRBV7-9 and TRBJ2-1, reads DTGVSQNPRHKITKRGQNVTFRCDPISEHNRLYWYRQTLGQGPEFLTYFQNEAQLEKSRLLSDRFSAERPKGSFSTLEIQRTEQGDSAMYLCASSLERAGAVRNEQFFGPGTRLTVL.

J is TRBJ2-7 and V is TRBV18; TRBD1 is a possible D gene (5 bases). Per germline, CDR1 KGHSH and CDR2 LQKENI. This CDR3 spans 14 amino acids. The V gene lost 6 bases and the J gene lost 3 bases, with 15 bases spanning the gap. The CDR3 DNA follows: TGTGCCAGCTCCTCAGGGCAGAGCTTCTACGAGCAGTACGTC. Translation: CASSSGQSFYEQYV.

The V gene is TRBV7-9, the J gene TRBJ2-1; TRBD2 might be the D (5 bases). Trimming removed 6 bases at V and 1 base at J, with 13 bases between. Germline CDR1 SEHNR, CDR2 FQNEAQ (reference sequence). The CDR3 extends over 15 amino acids. The CDR3 DNA sequence: TGTGCCAGCAGACAACCCCGGGAATCCTACAATGAGCAGTTCTTC. Translation: CASRQPRESYNEQFF.

The chain couples TRBV24-1 to TRBJ2-1, with 10 bases aligning to TRBD2. Germline CDR1 KGHDR, CDR2 SFDVKD. The CDR3 spans 16 residues. The V segment lost 3 bases and the J segment 8 bases; nucleotides outside the gene matches: 9. The CDR3 nucleotides are TGTGCCACCAGTGATCCCCGACTAGCGGGTTTGGATGAGCAGTTCTTC. This sequence encodes CATSDPRLAGLDEQFF.

The J gene is TRBJ1-5, the V gene TRBV7-9; 7 bases are shared with TRBD1. J was trimmed by 3 bases and V by 3 bases; bases with no gene match: 5. CDR1 is SEHNR and CDR2 is FQNEAQ in the germline V gene (reference sequence). This CDR3 has 15 residues. The CDR3 DNA follows: TGTGCCAGCAGCTTGGGGGACAGCGACAATCAGCCCCAGCATTTT. It yields the protein CASSLGDSDNQPQHF.

A single count supports this clone. Additional DNA sequences in this sample encode the identical CDR3. The chain links TRBV28 to TRBJ1-1; 9 bases fit TRBD1. CDR1 and CDR2 from the germline V gene are MDHEN and SYDVKM. Trimming at V came to 4 bases and at J to 2 bases, leaving 2 bases not matched to a gene. The CDR3 extends over 14 amino acids. The CDR3 sequence is CASSSGQGNTEAFF. The CDR3 DNA reads TGTGCCAGCAGTTCGGGACAGGGTAACACTGAAGCTTTCTTT.